The rows below give T cell receptor beta chains drawn from one sample of a study of CD8 T cells in ankylosing spondylitis. One entry per CDR3 protein, called by TCRdb with MiXCR from the 5' RACE reads. The sample records roughly 450,000 distinct CDR3 sequences, 25% to 30% being singletons. Specimen: blood, either unsorted or a sorted T cell fraction (not recorded which). Receptor source: a male donor with ankylosing spondylitis. The CDR3 runs from the conserved cysteine through the conserved F or W. A D gene is named only where the DNA matches it firmly. Only some rows state a clone size, as once, few, many or a class for expanded clones.

j_call: TRBJ2-5
d_call: TRBD2
clone_size: few
v_call: TRBV7-7
cdr3_nt: TGTGCCAGCCGTCCTGGAGCGGGAGGCATGGAGACCCAGTACTTC
cdr3_aa: CASRPGAGGMETQYF

j_call: TRBJ2-7
d_call: -
clone_size: once
v_call: TRBV7-9
cdr3_nt: TGTGCCAGCAGCCCACTAGCTCTCGAGCAGTACTTC
cdr3_aa: CASSPLALEQYF

j_call: TRBJ1-4
d_call: TRBD1
clone_size: -
v_call: TRBV7-9
cdr3_nt: TGTGCCAGCAGCGCGACAGGGGCAACTAATGAAAAACTGTTTTTT
cdr3_aa: CASSATGATNEKLFF

j_call: TRBJ2-1
d_call: TRBD2
clone_size: -
v_call: TRBV12-3/TRBV12-4
cdr3_nt: TGTGCCAGCAGTTTAGGCGGCGGGAGGGCCGGTGAGCAGTTCTTC
cdr3_aa: CASSLGGGRAGEQFF

j_call: TRBJ2-1
d_call: -
clone_size: many
v_call: TRBV5-1
cdr3_nt: TGCGCCAGCAGCTTGGATCGGAGGGTCTCTCCCTATGAGCAGTTCTTC
cdr3_aa: CASSLDRRVSPYEQFF

j_call: TRBJ2-1
d_call: -
clone_size: -
v_call: TRBV11-3
cdr3_nt: TGTGCCAGCAGCTTGTCGGCGCTAGACTACAATGAGCAGTTCTTC
cdr3_aa: CASSLSALDYNEQFF

j_call: TRBJ2-4
d_call: TRBD2
clone_size: few
v_call: TRBV20-1
cdr3_nt: TGCAGTGCTAGAGATTGTCGGCTAGCGGGATTTTTCTTGTACATTCAGTACTTC
cdr3_aa: CSARDCRLAGFFLYIQYF

j_call: TRBJ2-5
d_call: -
clone_size: -
v_call: TRBV20-1
cdr3_nt: TGCAGGGTACCCCGGGTGGAGGCAGAGACCCAGTACTTC
cdr3_aa: CRVPRVEAETQYF

j_call: TRBJ2-5
d_call: TRBD1
clone_size: few
v_call: TRBV29-1
cdr3_nt: TGCAGCGTTCGACAATTGGGACAGATAGAGACCCAGTACTTC
cdr3_aa: CSVRQLGQIETQYF

j_call: TRBJ2-5
d_call: -
clone_size: -
v_call: TRBV12-3/TRBV12-4
cdr3_nt: TGTGCCAGCAGTTTTTGGAAAGAGACCCAGTACTTC
cdr3_aa: CASSFWKETQYF

j_call: TRBJ2-7
d_call: -
clone_size: once
v_call: TRBV5-4
cdr3_nt: TGTGCCAGCAGAGACCCCCGCGGGCCCTCCTACGAGCAGTACTTC
cdr3_aa: CASRDPRGPSYEQYF

j_call: TRBJ2-3
d_call: TRBD2
clone_size: -
v_call: TRBV20-1
cdr3_nt: TGCAGTGCTATGGCGGGAGGGGACCTCACAGATACGCAGTATTTT
cdr3_aa: CSAMAGGDLTDTQYF

j_call: TRBJ2-3
d_call: -
clone_size: -
v_call: TRBV20-1
cdr3_nt: TGCAGTGCCCACTACCCTAGCACAGATACGCAGTATTTT
cdr3_aa: CSAHYPSTDTQYF

j_call: TRBJ2-1
d_call: TRBD2
clone_size: -
v_call: TRBV20-1
cdr3_nt: TGCAGTGCTAGACATCTGGGAGGGCCGGAGGGCTACAATGAGCAGTTCTTC
cdr3_aa: CSARHLGGPEGYNEQFF

j_call: TRBJ1-2
d_call: -
clone_size: -
v_call: TRBV10-1
cdr3_nt: TGCGCCAGCCATTCCCGGTCACGGGCTATGGACTATGGCTACACCTTC
cdr3_aa: CASHSRSRAMDYGYTF

j_call: TRBJ2-1
d_call: TRBD2
clone_size: -
v_call: TRBV18
cdr3_nt: TGTGCCAGCTCACCCAATCTAGCGGGAGTCTACAATGAGCAGTTCTTC
cdr3_aa: CASSPNLAGVYNEQFF

j_call: TRBJ2-1
d_call: -
clone_size: few
v_call: TRBV4-2
cdr3_nt: TGTGCCAGCAGCCAAGATTGGCGTTACAATGAGCAGTTCTTC
cdr3_aa: CASSQDWRYNEQFF

j_call: TRBJ1-5
d_call: -
clone_size: -
v_call: TRBV19
cdr3_nt: TGTGCCAGTACCCCAGGGCGGGCTCAGCCCCAGCATTTT
cdr3_aa: CASTPGRAQPQHF

j_call: TRBJ2-1
d_call: -
clone_size: few
v_call: TRBV18
cdr3_nt: TGTGCCAGCTCACCACGCGCAGGGGCCTTCAATGAGCAGTTCTTC
cdr3_aa: CASSPRAGAFNEQFF

j_call: TRBJ2-3
d_call: -
clone_size: few
v_call: TRBV4-1
cdr3_nt: TGCGCCAGCAGCCGATCGGACAGAGGGATAGATACGCAGTATTTT
cdr3_aa: CASSRSDRGIDTQYF

j_call: TRBJ2-1
d_call: TRBD2
clone_size: few
v_call: TRBV5-1
cdr3_nt: TGCGCCAGCAGCTTATCGACTAGCGGGAGCTCCTACAATGAGCAGTTCTTC
cdr3_aa: CASSLSTSGSSYNEQFF

j_call: TRBJ2-2
d_call: -
clone_size: many
v_call: TRBV3-1
cdr3_nt: TGTGCCAGCAGTCCTCGGACCGGGGAGCTGTTTTTT
cdr3_aa: CASSPRTGELFF

j_call: TRBJ2-1
d_call: -
clone_size: -
v_call: TRBV24-1
cdr3_nt: TGTGCCACCAGTGTACGGGAGAAAAGCAATGAGCAGTTCTTC
cdr3_aa: CATSVREKSNEQFF

j_call: TRBJ2-3
d_call: TRBD1
clone_size: few
v_call: TRBV20-1
cdr3_nt: TGCAGTGCTATGGGACAGGGAAGGCCAGATACGCAGTATTTT
cdr3_aa: CSAMGQGRPDTQYF

j_call: TRBJ1-2
d_call: -
clone_size: -
v_call: TRBV12-3/TRBV12-4
cdr3_nt: TGTGCCAGCAGTTGGGGCGACCGGGCCTATGGCTACACCTTC
cdr3_aa: CASSWGDRAYGYTF

j_call: TRBJ2-6
d_call: -
clone_size: few
v_call: TRBV5-1
cdr3_nt: TGCGCCAGCAGCTCGGTCGCAGGGGGGTTAAACGTCCTGACTTTC
cdr3_aa: CASSSVAGGLNVLTF

j_call: TRBJ2-2
d_call: TRBD2
clone_size: many
v_call: TRBV7-9
cdr3_nt: TGTGCCAGCAGCTCCAGGACTAGCGGGCTCATGGGCGGGGAGCTGTTTTTT
cdr3_aa: CASSSRTSGLMGGELFF

j_call: TRBJ2-2
d_call: -
clone_size: -
v_call: TRBV20-1
cdr3_nt: TGCAGTGCTCTGTCCCCCTGGGGGACCGGGGAGCTGTTTTTT
cdr3_aa: CSALSPWGTGELFF

j_call: TRBJ2-7
d_call: TRBD2
clone_size: -
v_call: TRBV5-6
cdr3_nt: TGTGCCAGCAGCTTAGGACTAGCGGGTGCCCCGAGGGGGGAGCAGTACTTC
cdr3_aa: CASSLGLAGAPRGEQYF

j_call: TRBJ1-4
d_call: -
clone_size: -
v_call: TRBV5-1
cdr3_nt: TGCGCCAGCAGCTTGTCAACAGGGTTAAATGAAAAACTGTTTTTT
cdr3_aa: CASSLSTGLNEKLFF

j_call: TRBJ2-7
d_call: -
clone_size: many
v_call: TRBV5-1
cdr3_nt: TGCGCCAGCGCCGACAGCCTCCACTACGAGCAGTACTTC
cdr3_aa: CASADSLHYEQYF

j_call: TRBJ1-1
d_call: TRBD1
clone_size: -
v_call: TRBV7-2
cdr3_nt: TGTGCCAGCAGCTTAGCGGGGGCAGGGGGCATTGAAGCTTTCTTT
cdr3_aa: CASSLAGAGGIEAFF

j_call: TRBJ2-1
d_call: -
clone_size: few
v_call: TRBV7-9
cdr3_nt: TGTGCCAGCAGCAGCCCGTTCAGGGGCCACAATGAGCAGTTCTTC
cdr3_aa: CASSSPFRGHNEQFF

j_call: TRBJ2-5
d_call: -
clone_size: few
v_call: TRBV2
cdr3_nt: TGTGCCTCCTGTCCCAACCGGGCCTCCCAAGAGACCCAGTACTTC
cdr3_aa: CASCPNRASQETQYF

j_call: TRBJ1-4
d_call: -
clone_size: few
v_call: TRBV5-1
cdr3_nt: TGCGCCAGCAGCCCCAAGGCGGGGCCTAATGAAAAACTGTTTTTT
cdr3_aa: CASSPKAGPNEKLFF

j_call: TRBJ1-5
d_call: TRBD1
clone_size: few
v_call: TRBV5-1
cdr3_nt: TGCGCCAGCAGCTGGGGACAGGGTGAGCAGCCCCAGCATTTT
cdr3_aa: CASSWGQGEQPQHF

j_call: TRBJ1-1
d_call: -
clone_size: few
v_call: TRBV11-2
cdr3_nt: TGTGCCAGCAGCTTAGATTGGGGAGGTGAAGCTTTCTTT
cdr3_aa: CASSLDWGGEAFF

j_call: TRBJ1-5
d_call: -
clone_size: -
v_call: TRBV6-1
cdr3_nt: TGTGCCAGCAGTGAAGGGGCAGGGAGGGAGAATCAGCCCCAGCATTTT
cdr3_aa: CASSEGAGRENQPQHF

j_call: TRBJ1-5
d_call: TRBD1
clone_size: -
v_call: TRBV30
cdr3_nt: TGTGCCTGGAGCCACGGACAGGTAGGACAGCCCCAGCATTTT
cdr3_aa: CAWSHGQVGQPQHF

j_call: TRBJ2-5
d_call: TRBD2
clone_size: -
v_call: TRBV7-2
cdr3_nt: TGTGCCAGCAGCCTCACTTTAAGGACTAGCGGAGGAGAGACCCAGTACTTC
cdr3_aa: CASSLTLRTSGGETQYF

j_call: TRBJ1-1
d_call: -
clone_size: -
v_call: TRBV9
cdr3_nt: TGTGCCAGCAGCGTAGCCCCGGGAGGAGGTGAAGCTTTCTTT
cdr3_aa: CASSVAPGGGEAFF

j_call: TRBJ2-5
d_call: TRBD2
clone_size: many
v_call: TRBV12-3/TRBV12-4
cdr3_nt: TGTGCCAGCAGTTTCTTAGCGGGAGTGGGGGAGACCCAGTACTTC
cdr3_aa: CASSFLAGVGETQYF

j_call: TRBJ2-5
d_call: -
clone_size: many
v_call: TRBV7-9
cdr3_nt: TGTGCCAGCAGCTCCCCCCAGACAGGACGACTACAAGAGACCCAGTACTTC
cdr3_aa: CASSSPQTGRLQETQYF

j_call: TRBJ2-4
d_call: -
clone_size: few
v_call: TRBV10-3
cdr3_nt: TGTGCCATCAGTGAGAAGAAGACAGAAGCAAACATTCAGTACTTC
cdr3_aa: CAISEKKTEANIQYF

j_call: TRBJ1-1
d_call: -
clone_size: -
v_call: TRBV29-1
cdr3_nt: TGCAGCGTCACGAGGTTAGGGACGGCGAACACTGAAGCTTTCTTT
cdr3_aa: CSVTRLGTANTEAFF

j_call: TRBJ2-7
d_call: -
clone_size: -
v_call: TRBV27
cdr3_nt: TGTGCCAGCAGTTTGGATCCGGACATCTCCTACGAGCAGTACTTC
cdr3_aa: CASSLDPDISYEQYF

j_call: TRBJ1-1
d_call: -
clone_size: few
v_call: TRBV5-1
cdr3_nt: TGCGCCAGCAGCTTGCAGGTTTCTGACACTGAAGCTTTCTTT
cdr3_aa: CASSLQVSDTEAFF

j_call: TRBJ1-1
d_call: -
clone_size: many
v_call: TRBV6-6
cdr3_nt: TGTGCCAGCAGTTACTCGGTGGGCACTGAAGCTTTCTTT
cdr3_aa: CASSYSVGTEAFF

j_call: TRBJ2-1
d_call: TRBD2
clone_size: -
v_call: TRBV5-1
cdr3_nt: TGCGCCAGCTCGGGACTAGCGGGTCCTAGCTCCTACAATGAGCAGTTCTTC
cdr3_aa: CASSGLAGPSSYNEQFF

j_call: TRBJ2-1
d_call: -
clone_size: many
v_call: TRBV3-1
cdr3_nt: TGTGCCAGCAGCCAAGACGGCCAGTGGAACAATGAGCAGTTCTTC
cdr3_aa: CASSQDGQWNNEQFF

j_call: TRBJ2-3
d_call: -
clone_size: few
v_call: TRBV11-2
cdr3_nt: TGTGCCAGCAGGATAGGGGATACGCAGTATTTT
cdr3_aa: CASRIGDTQYF